The following is a TCR beta chain sequence with its context. Its specificity is unknown. Additional DNA sequences in this sample encode the identical CDR3. This CDR3 contains 14 residues. CDR1 and CDR2 from the germline V gene are SGHRS and YFSETQ. Trimming took 4 bases from V and 6 from J; bases not matched to a gene: 6. The sample comes from a study of T cell responses to AZD1222 COVID-19 vaccine. Overall study results and limits: Spike-specific TCRs gained breadth and depth after people received two AZD1222 doses. Clonal diversity may have been underestimated in mostly white British donors.

Sequencing used immunoSEQ multiplex PCR; TCRdb keeps in-frame clones, though not all of them. This table has about 160,000 clones, about 91% appearing once. This specimen consisted of peripheral blood, obtained on day 0 of MenACWY control vaccination. The sequence was collected from an adult in good health. The J gene is TRBJ1-4, the V gene TRBV5-1, with 7 bases that match TRBD1. CDR3 region: CASSRSGTDEKLFF. The CDR3, as DNA: TGCGCCAGCAGCCGCTCCGGGACAGATGAAAAACTGTTTTTT.